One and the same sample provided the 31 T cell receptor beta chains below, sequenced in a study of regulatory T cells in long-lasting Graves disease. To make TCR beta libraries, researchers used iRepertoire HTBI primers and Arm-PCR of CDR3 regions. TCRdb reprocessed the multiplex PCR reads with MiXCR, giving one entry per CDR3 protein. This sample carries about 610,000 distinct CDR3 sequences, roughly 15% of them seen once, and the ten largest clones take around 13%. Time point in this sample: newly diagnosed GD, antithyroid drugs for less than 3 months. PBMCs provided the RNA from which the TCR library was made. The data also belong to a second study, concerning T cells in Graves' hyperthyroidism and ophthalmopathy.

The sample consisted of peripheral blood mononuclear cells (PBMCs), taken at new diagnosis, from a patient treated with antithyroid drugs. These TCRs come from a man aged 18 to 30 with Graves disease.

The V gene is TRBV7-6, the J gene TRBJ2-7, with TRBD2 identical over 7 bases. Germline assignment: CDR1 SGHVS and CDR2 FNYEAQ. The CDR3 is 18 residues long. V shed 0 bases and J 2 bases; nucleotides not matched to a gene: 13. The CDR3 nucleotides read TGTGCCAGCAGCTTAGCCCCTCCAGCGGGATCAAGGGCCTACGAGCAGTACTTC. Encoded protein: CASSLAPPAGSRAYEQYF.

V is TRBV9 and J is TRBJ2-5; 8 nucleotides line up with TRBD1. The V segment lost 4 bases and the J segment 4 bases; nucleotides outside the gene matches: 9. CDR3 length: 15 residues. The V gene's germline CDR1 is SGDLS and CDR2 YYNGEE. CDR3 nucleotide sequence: TGTGCCAGCAGCCAGGGGGCTAGCACCACAGAGACCCAGTACTTC. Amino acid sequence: CASSQGASTTETQYF.

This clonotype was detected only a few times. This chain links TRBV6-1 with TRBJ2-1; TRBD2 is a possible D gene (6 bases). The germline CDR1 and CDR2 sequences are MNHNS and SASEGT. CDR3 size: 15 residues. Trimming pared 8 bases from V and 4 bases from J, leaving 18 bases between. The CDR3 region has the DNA TGTGCCAGCTCTTCCTCAACCGGGAGTTACAATGAGCAGTTCTTC. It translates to CASSSSTGSYNEQFF.

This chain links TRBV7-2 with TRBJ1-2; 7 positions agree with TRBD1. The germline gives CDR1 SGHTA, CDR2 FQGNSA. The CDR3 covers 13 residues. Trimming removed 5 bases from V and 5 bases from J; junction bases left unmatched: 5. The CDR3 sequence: CASSPRQGYGYTF. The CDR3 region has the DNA TGTGCCAGCAGCCCCAGACAGGGTTATGGCTACACCTTC.

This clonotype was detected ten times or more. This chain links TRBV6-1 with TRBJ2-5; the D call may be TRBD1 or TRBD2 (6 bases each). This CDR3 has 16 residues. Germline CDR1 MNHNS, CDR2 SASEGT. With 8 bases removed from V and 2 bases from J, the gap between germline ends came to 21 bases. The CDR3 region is CASVSPPGGGQETQYF. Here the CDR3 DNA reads TGTGCCAGCGTATCCCCCCCAGGAGGGGGACAAGAGACCCAGTACTTC.

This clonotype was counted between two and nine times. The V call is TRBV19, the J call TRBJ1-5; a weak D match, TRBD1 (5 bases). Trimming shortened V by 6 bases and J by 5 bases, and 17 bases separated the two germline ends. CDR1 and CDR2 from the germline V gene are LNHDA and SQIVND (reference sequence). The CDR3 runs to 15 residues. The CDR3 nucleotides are TGTGCCAGTAGCGATATCAGGCAGGGCCATCAGCCCCAGCATTTT. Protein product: CASSDIRQGHQPQHF. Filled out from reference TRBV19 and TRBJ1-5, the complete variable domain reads DGGITQSPKYLFRKEGQNVTLSCEQNLNHDAMYWYRQDPGQGLRLIYYSQIVNDFQKGDIAEGYSVSREKKESFPLTVTSAQKNPTAFYLCASSDIRQGHQPQHFGDGTRLSIL.

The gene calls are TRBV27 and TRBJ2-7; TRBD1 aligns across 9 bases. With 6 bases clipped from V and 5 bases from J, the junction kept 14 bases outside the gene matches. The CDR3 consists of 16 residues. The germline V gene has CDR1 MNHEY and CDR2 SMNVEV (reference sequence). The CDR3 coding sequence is TGTGCCAGCAGCGGACTATTACGGGACAGGGTACACGAGCAGTACTTC. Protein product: CASSGLLRDRVHEQYF.

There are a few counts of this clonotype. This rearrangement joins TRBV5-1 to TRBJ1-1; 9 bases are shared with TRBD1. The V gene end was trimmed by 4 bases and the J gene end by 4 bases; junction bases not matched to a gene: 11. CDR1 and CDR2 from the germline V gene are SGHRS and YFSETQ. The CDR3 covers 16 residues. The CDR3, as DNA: TGCGCCAGCAGCCTGAGACGGACAGGGGCGAGCACTGAAGCTTTCTTT. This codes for CASSLRRTGASTEAFF.

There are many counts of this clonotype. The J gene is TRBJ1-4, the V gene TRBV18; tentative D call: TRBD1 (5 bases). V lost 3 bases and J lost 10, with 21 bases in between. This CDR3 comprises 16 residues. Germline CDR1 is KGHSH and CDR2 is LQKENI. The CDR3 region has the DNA TGTGCCAGCTCACCTACTGGAGGCAGGGAGGGCGGAAAACTGTTTTTT. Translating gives CASSPTGGREGGKLFF.

DNA for the CDR3: TGTGCCAGCAGGAAGGTGGGTAGCGGGGGACCCAATGAGCAGTTCTTC. Residues: CASRKVGSGGPNEQFF. The chain joins TRBV4-2 to TRBJ2-1; TRBD2 agrees at 9 bases. The V gene end was trimmed by 6 bases and the J gene end by 6 bases; junction bases not matched to a gene: 12. This CDR3 comprises 16 residues. Per the germline V gene, CDR1 is LGHNA and CDR2 is YNFKEQ.

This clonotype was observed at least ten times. CDR3 loop: CASLGGLHNNEQFF. The CDR3 nucleotides are TGCGCCAGCCTTGGGGGGCTGCACAACAATGAGCAGTTCTTC. The chain recombines TRBV5-1 with TRBJ2-1, with D possibly being TRBD1 or TRBD2 (6 bases each). From germline, CDR1 is SGHRS and CDR2 YFSETQ. The V end was cut by 7 bases, the J end by 5 bases, with 16 bases between. The CDR3 loop spans 14 amino acids. The complete variable domain, with remaining parts taken from reference TRBV5-1 and TRBJ2-1, reads KAGVTQTPRYLIKTRGQQVTLSCSPISGHRSVSWYQQTPGQGLQFLFEYFSETQRNKGNFPGRFSGRQFSNSRSEMNVSTLELGDSALYLCASLGGLHNNEQFFGPGTRLTVL.

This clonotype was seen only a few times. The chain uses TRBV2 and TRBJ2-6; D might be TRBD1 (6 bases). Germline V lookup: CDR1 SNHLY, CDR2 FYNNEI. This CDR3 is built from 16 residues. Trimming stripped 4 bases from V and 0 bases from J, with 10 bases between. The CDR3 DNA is TGTGCCAGCAGTGTCGACAGGCTCTCTGGGGCCAACGTCCTGACTTTC. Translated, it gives CASSVDRLSGANVLTF.

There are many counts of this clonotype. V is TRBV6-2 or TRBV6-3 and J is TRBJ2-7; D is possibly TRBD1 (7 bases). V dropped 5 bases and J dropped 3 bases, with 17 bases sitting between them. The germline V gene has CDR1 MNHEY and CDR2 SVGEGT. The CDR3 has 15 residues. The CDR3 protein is CASSTYRQGGYEQYF. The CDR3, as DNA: TGTGCCAGCAGTACGTATCGACAGGGAGGCTACGAGCAGTACTTC.

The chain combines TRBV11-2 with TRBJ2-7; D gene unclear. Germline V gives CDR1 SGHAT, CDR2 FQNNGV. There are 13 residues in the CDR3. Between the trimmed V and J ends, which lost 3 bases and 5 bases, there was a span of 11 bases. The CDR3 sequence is CASSLLGVDEQYF. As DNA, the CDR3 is TGTGCCAGCAGCTTGTTGGGCGTCGACGAGCAGTACTTC.

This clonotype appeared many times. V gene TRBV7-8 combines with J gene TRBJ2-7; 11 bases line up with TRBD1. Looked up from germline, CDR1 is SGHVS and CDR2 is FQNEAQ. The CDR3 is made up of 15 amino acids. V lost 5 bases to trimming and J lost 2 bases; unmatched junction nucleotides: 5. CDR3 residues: CASSPRDRGAYEQYF. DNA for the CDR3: TGTGCCAGCAGCCCCCGGGACAGGGGGGCCTACGAGCAGTACTTC.

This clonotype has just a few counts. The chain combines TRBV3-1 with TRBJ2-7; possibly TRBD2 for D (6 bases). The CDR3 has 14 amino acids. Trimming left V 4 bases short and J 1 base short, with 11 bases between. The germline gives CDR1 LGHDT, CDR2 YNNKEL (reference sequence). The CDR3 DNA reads TGTGCCAGCAGCCGAGGGACTTCTTCCTACGAGCAGTACTTC. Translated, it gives CASSRGTSSYEQYF.

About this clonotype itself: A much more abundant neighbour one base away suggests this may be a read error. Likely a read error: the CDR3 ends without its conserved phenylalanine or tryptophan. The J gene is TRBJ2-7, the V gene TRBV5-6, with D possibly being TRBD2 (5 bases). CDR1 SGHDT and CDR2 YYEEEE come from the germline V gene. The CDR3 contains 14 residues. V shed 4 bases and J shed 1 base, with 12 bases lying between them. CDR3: CASSLGQRSYEQYL. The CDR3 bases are TGTGCCAGCAGCCTGGGCCAGCGGTCCTACGAGCAGTACCTC.

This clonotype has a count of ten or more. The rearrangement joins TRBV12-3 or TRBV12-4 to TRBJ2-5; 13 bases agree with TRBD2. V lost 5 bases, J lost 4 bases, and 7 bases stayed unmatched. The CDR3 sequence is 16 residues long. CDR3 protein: CASSGRTSGSVETQYF. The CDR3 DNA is TGTGCCAGCAGTGGGAGGACTAGCGGGAGTGTAGAGACCCAGTACTTC.

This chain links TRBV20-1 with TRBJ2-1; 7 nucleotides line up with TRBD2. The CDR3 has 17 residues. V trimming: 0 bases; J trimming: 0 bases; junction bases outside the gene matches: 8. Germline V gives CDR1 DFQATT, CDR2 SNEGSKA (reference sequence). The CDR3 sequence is CSARDLSGKNSYNEQFF. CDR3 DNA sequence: TGCAGTGCTAGAGATCTGAGCGGGAAAAACTCCTACAATGAGCAGTTCTTC.

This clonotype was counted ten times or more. The CDR3 DNA reads TGTGCCAGCAGCCAAGGTGCAGGTCCGCTCAATGAGCAGTTCTTC. Its translation is CASSQGAGPLNEQFF. The rearrangement joins TRBV3-1 to TRBJ2-1; D is unresolved. The ends were cut back, 1 base at V and 6 bases at J, with 13 bases in the middle. This CDR3 comprises 15 residues. CDR1 and CDR2 from the germline V gene are LGHDT and YNNKEL (reference sequence).

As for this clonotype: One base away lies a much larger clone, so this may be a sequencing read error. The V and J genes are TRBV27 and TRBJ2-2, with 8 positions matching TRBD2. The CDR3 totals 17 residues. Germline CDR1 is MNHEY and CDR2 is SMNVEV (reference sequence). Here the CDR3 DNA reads TGTGCCAGCTGTATCCCCTCGGCGGGAGGCCCCACCGGGGAGCTGGTTTTT. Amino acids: CASCIPSAGGPTGELVF.

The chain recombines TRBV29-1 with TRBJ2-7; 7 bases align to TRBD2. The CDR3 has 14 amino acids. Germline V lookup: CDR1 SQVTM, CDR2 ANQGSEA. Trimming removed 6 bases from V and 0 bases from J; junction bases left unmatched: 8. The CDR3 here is CSVLLATDSYEQYF. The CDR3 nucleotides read TGCAGCGTACTACTAGCGACCGACTCCTACGAGCAGTACTTC.

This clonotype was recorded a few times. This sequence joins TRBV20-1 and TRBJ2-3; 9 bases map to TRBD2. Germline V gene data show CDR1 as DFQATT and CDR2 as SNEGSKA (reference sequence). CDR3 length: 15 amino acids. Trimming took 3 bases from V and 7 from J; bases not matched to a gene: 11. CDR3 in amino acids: CSASPRAGGGNTQYF. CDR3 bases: TGCAGTGCTAGTCCTAGAGCGGGAGGCGGTAATACGCAGTATTTT.

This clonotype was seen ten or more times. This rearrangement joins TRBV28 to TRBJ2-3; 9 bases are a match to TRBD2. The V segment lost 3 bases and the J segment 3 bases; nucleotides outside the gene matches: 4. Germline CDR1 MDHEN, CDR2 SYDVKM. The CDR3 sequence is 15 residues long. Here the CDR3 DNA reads TGTGCCAGCAGTTTTCGCGGGAGGGCAACAGATACGCAGTATTTT. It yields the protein CASSFRGRATDTQYF.

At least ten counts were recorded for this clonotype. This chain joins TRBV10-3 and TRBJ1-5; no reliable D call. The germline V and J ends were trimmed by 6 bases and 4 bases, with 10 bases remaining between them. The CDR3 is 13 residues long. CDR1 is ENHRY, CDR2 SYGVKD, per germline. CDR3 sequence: CAIRSSENQPQHF. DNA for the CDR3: TGTGCCATCAGGAGTTCCGAAAATCAGCCCCAGCATTTT.

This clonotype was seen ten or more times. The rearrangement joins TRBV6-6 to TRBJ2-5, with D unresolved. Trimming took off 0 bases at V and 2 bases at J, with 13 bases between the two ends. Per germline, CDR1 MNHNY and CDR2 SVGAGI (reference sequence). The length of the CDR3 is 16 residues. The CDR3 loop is CASSYSIIGQQETQYF. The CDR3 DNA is TGTGCCAGCAGTTACTCGATCATTGGTCAGCAAGAGACCCAGTACTTC.

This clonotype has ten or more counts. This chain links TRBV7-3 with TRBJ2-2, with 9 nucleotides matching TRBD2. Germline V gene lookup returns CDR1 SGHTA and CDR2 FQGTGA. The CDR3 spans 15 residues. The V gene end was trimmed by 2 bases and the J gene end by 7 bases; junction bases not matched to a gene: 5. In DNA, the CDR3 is TGTGCCAGCAGCTTATTAGCGGGAGTTAGCGGGGAGCTGTTTTTT. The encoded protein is CASSLLAGVSGELFF. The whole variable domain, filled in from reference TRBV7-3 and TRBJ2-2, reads GAGVSQTPSNKVTEKGKYVELRCDPISGHTALYWYRQSLGQGPEFLIYFQGTGAADDSGLPNDRFFAVRPEGSVSTLKIQRTERGDSAVYLCASSLLAGVSGELFFGEGSRLTVL.

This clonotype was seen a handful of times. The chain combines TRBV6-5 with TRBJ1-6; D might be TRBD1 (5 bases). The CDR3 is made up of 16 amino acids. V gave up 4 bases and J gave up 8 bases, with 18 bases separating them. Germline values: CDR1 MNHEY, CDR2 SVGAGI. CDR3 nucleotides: TGTGCCAGCAGTTGGGACCCTTTAAGGTTCGATTCACCCCTCCACTTT. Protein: CASSWDPLRFDSPLHF.

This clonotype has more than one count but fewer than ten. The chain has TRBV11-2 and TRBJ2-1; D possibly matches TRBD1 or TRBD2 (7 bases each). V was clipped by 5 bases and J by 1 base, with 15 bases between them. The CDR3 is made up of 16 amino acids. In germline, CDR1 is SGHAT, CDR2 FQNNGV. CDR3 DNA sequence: TGTGCCAGCAGCCAGGGGGGGGGGGTTTCCTACAATGAGCAGTTCTTC. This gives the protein CASSQGGGVSYNEQFF.

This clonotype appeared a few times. CDR3 protein: CASSPQAAYEQYF. The CDR3 DNA reads TGTGCCAGCAGCCCTCAAGCGGCCTACGAGCAGTACTTC. The chain recombines TRBV7-9 with TRBJ2-7; maybe TRBD2 (5 bases). This CDR3 is 13 amino acids long. V was trimmed by 5 bases and J by 2 bases, leaving 10 bases between them. CDR1 and CDR2 (germline): SEHNR, FQNEAQ (reference sequence).

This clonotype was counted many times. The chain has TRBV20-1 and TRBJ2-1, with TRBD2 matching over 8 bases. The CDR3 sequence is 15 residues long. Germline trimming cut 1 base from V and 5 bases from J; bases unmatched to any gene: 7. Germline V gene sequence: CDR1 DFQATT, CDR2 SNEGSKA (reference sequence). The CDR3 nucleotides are TGCAGTGCTAGAGGATTAACTAGCGGAGACAATGAGCAGTTCTTC. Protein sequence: CSARGLTSGDNEQFF.